This T cell receptor beta chain comes out of a study of tumor and adjacent non-tumor tissue in lung cancer. Study summary: Patients comprised about a dozen adenocarcinoma, a couple of squamous cell carcinoma and 1 small cell lung cancer. Study-wide results and limits: TCR diversity was significantly greater in tumor than normal lung tissue.

The CDR3 has 13 amino acids. Germline lookup yields CDR1 SQVTM and CDR2 ANQGSEA. No cell sorting was done before RNA was extracted from the tissue. The normal lung tissue was taken more than 3 cm from the tumor edge. Between August and November 2014, newly diagnosed, chemotherapy-naive lung cancer patients underwent thoracic surgery in China. With regard to this clonotype: The antigen is not known. At one end, the junction sequence differs from germline, possibly due to a read error.

TCRbeta libraries were built with three rounds of nested PCR, modified from ARM-PCR. From the multiplex PCR reads, TCRdb called clonotypes with MiXCR, one entry per CDR3 protein. Of about 110,000 distinct CDR3 sequences in the sample, 62% were seen once. The receptor was isolated from a man in his 60s with non-small cell lung cancer. This chain links TRBV29-1 with TRBJ2-5; D tentatively fits TRBD1 or TRBD2 (5 bases each). What was sequenced was distant non-tumor lung tissue. CDR3 sequence: CSASGPLQETQHF. DNA of the CDR3: TGCAGCGCCTCGGGACCTCTTCAAGAGACTCAGCACTTC.